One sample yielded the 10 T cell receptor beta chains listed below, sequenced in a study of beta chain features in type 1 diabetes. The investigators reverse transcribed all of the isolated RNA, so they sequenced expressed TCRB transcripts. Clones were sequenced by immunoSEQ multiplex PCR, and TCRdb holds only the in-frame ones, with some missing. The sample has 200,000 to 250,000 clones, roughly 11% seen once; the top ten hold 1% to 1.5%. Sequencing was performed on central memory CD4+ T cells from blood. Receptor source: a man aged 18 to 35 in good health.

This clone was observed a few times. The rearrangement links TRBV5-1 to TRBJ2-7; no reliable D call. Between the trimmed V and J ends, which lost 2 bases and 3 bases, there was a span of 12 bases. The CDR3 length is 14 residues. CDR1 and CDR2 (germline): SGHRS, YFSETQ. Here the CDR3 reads CASSLTTSGYEQYF. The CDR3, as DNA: TGCGCCAGCAGCTTAACTACCTCGGGCTACGAGCAGTACTTC.

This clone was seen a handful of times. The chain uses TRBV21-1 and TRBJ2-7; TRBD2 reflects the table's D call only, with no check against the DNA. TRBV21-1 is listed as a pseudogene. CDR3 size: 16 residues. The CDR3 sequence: CASSHRLGGRPYEQYF. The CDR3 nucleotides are TGTGCCAGCAGCCACCGCTTGGGGGGTCGGCCCTACGAGCAGTACTTC.

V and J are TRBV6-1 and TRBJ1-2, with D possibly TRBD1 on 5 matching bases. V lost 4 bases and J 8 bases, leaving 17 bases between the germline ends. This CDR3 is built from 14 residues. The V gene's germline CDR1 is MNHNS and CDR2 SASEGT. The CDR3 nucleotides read TGTGCCAGCAGTGTTCAGGGACTCACCCACGGCTACACCTTC. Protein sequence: CASSVQGLTHGYTF.

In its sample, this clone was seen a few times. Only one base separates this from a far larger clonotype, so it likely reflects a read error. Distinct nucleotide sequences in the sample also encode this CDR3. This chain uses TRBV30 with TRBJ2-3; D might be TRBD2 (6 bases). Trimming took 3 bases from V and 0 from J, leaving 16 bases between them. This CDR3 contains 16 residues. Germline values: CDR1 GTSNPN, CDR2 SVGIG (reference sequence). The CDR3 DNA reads TGTGCCTGGAGGGTACGTGAGGAGGGAAGCACAGATACGCAGTATTTT. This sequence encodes CAWRVREEGSTDTQYF.

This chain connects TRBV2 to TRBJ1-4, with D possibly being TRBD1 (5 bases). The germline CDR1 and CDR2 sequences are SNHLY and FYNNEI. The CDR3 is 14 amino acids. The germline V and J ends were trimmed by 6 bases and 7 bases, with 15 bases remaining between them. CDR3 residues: CASRPDNTGEKLFF. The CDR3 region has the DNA TGTGCCAGCAGACCGGACAACACAGGTGAAAAACTGTTTTTT.

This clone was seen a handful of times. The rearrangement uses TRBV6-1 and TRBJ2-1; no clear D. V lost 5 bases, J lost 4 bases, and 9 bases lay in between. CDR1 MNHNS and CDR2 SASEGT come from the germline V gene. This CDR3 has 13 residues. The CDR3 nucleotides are TGTGCCAGCAGTCCGACCTATTACAATGAGCAGTTCTTC. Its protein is CASSPTYYNEQFF.

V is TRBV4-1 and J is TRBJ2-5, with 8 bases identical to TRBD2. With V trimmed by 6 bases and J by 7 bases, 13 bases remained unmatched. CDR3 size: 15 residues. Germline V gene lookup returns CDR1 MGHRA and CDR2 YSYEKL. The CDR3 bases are TGCGCCAGCAGAGCAAATGCGGGAGGAGTTGGGACCCAGTACTTC. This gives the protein CASRANAGGVGTQYF.

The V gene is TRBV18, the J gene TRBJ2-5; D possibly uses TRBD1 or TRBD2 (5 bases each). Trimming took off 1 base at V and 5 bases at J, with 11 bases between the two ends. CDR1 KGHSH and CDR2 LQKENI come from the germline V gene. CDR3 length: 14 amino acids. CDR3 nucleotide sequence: TGTGCCAGCTCACCACAATCCGGGGACGAGACCCAGTACTTC. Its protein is CASSPQSGDETQYF.

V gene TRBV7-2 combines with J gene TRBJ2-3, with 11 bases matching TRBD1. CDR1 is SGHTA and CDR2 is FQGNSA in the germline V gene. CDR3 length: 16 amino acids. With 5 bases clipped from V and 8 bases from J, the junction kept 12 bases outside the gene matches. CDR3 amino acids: CASSRQTGTGGATQYF. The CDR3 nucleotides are TGTGCCAGCAGCCGACAGACCGGGACAGGGGGTGCTACGCAGTATTTT.

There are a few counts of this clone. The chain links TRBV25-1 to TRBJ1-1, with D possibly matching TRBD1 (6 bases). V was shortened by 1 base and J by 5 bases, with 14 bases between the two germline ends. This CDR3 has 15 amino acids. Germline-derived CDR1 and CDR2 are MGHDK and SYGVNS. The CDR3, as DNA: TGTGCCAGCAGTGAATGGGGTACAGGGAGGACTGAAGCTTTCTTT. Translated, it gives CASSEWGTGRTEAFF. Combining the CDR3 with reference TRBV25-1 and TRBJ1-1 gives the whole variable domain EADIYQTPRYLVIGTGKKITLECSQTMGHDKMYWYQQDPGMELHLIHYSYGVNSTEKGDLSSESTVSRIRTEHFPLTLESARPSHTSQYLCASSEWGTGRTEAFFGQGTRLTVV.